The clone carrying this T cell receptor beta chain turned up a few times. Its antigen is not known. The V gene end was trimmed by 5 bases and the J gene end by 2 bases; junction bases not matched to a gene: 9. The CDR3 covers 15 residues. These data originate in a study of T-cell reconstitution after alpha-beta-depleted transplantation in children. Study-wide points: T-cell numbers and diversity one year post-transplant derived largely from freshly generated T cells. The high TCRbeta diversity at day 60 in some patients came from surviving recipient T cells and thymic progenitors. Where alpha-beta T cells came from about two months after transplant was reportedly several hundred expanded graft clones.

Preparation of the TCRbeta library was carried out with unique molecular identifiers. Each CDR3 protein is one row after TCRdb ran MiXCR on the PCR reads. Here the sample spans about 870,000 distinct CDR3 sequences, 15% to 20% being singletons. Sequences were derived from PBMCs, mostly from graft donor cells, sampled 360 days after TCRalphabeta/CD19-depleted stem cell transplant. V is TRBV12-3 or TRBV12-4 and J is TRBJ2-7, with 7 bases matching TRBD1. The source of this sequence is a male patient between 5 and 17 years old who had a stem cell transplant for acute lymphoblastic leukemia, so the T cells may come from the graft donor. CDR3 sequence reads: CASSPRGTVTYEQYF. The CDR3 coding sequence is TGTGCCAGCAGTCCTAGGGGGACAGTCACCTACGAGCAGTACTTC.